This T cell receptor (beta chain) was profiled in a study of cytomegalovirus exposure and HLA in healthy donors. Germline V lookup: CDR1 SGHTA, CDR2 FQGNSA. J gave up 1 base and V 1 base, and 2 bases lay outside the gene matches. The CDR3 totals 16 residues. Findings of the study overall: TCR beta chains associated with HLA were, in a later analysis, more clonally expanded than equally common others. In a later analysis, across HLA loci, associated TCR counts were highest for DRB1, lowest for HLA-C. According to reports, the classifier identified cytomegalovirus status with high specificity and sensitivity.

The PCR was carried out with 60 Vbeta primers and 13 Jbeta primers. Measured with immunoSEQ multiplex PCR; TCRdb has only the in-frame clones, and not every one. Here the sample spans roughly 180,000 clones, 80% to 85% being singletons. About this clone itself: What it binds is not known.

Input material: PBMCs. The sequence came from a young woman in good health and CMV-seropositive. The J gene is TRBJ1-1, the V gene TRBV7-2; 11 nucleotides line up with TRBD1. The CDR3 region has the DNA TGTGCCAGCAGCTTAGTTGGGACAGGGGGGAACACTGAAGCTTTCTTT. It encodes CASSLVGTGGNTEAFF. Based on the CDR3 plus reference TRBV7-2 and TRBJ1-1, the full variable domain is GAGVSQSPSNKVTEKGKDVELRCDPISGHTALYWYRQSLGQGLEFLIYFQGNSAPDKSGLPSDRFSAERTGGSVSTLTIQRTQQEDSAVYLCASSLVGTGGNTEAFFGQGTRLTVV.